Listed here are 29 T cell receptor beta chains from one sample, sequenced in a study of blood T cell repertoires in COVID-19. Produced via immunoSEQ multiplex PCR; TCRdb's table is partial and in-frame only. Among tens of thousands of clones, more than 70% were seen once, and the ten largest hold about 15%. The sample taken for sequencing was peripheral blood. The receptors derive from a human donor in a cohort sampled during active COVID-19.

The J gene is TRBJ2-2, the V gene TRBV7-2; 7 bases match TRBD2. There are 14 residues in the CDR3. The V segment lost 1 base and the J segment 9 bases; nucleotides outside the gene matches: 5. The germline CDR1 and CDR2 sequences are SGHTA and FQGNSA. This CDR3 is CASSLGGGGRELFF. DNA of the CDR3: TGTGCCAGCAGCTTAGGCGGCGGGGGACGGGAGCTGTTTTTT.

The V gene is TRBV29-1, the J gene TRBJ1-1; 8 nucleotides align to TRBD1. V lost 4 bases and J lost 6; bases outside the gene matches: 4. Germline assignment: CDR1 SQVTM and CDR2 ANQGSEA. This CDR3 spans 12 amino acids. The CDR3 region has the DNA TGCAGCGTTGGCGGACAGGGCGCTGAAGCTTTCTTT. The encoded protein is CSVGGQGAEAFF.

This rearrangement joins TRBV18 to TRBJ1-2; the D gene is possibly TRBD1 (6 bases). The CDR3 has 14 amino acids. Germline assignment: CDR1 KGHSH and CDR2 LQKENI. Trimming pared 2 bases from V and 4 bases from J, leaving 11 bases between. The CDR3 loop is CASSPMMDSYGYTF. Written as DNA, the CDR3 is TGTGCCAGCTCACCAATGATGGACAGCTATGGCTACACCTTC.

In its sample, this clone was seen a few times. The V call is TRBV11-1, the J call TRBJ2-1, with a tentative D call TRBD1 (5 bases). Trimming removed 3 bases at V and 7 bases at J, with 13 bases between. Germline-derived CDR1 and CDR2 are SGHAT and FQDESV (reference sequence). The CDR3 consists of 14 residues. The CDR3 spells CASSLAGAVNEQFF. The CDR3 nucleotides are TGTGCCAGCAGCTTGGCTGGGGCTGTAAATGAGCAGTTCTTC.

The chain combines TRBV3-1 (or the pseudogene TRBV3-2) with TRBJ2-3; perhaps TRBD1 as D (6 bases). The length of the CDR3 is 14 residues. Germline V gene data show CDR1 as LGHDT and CDR2 as YNNKEL (reference sequence). V was pared by 4 bases and J by 6 bases, with 14 bases between. This CDR3 is CASSPRTETDTQYF. For the CDR3, the DNA is TGTGCCAGCAGCCCTAGGACAGAAACCGATACGCAGTATTTT.

The rearrangement uses TRBV2 and TRBJ2-3; D is possibly TRBD2 (7 bases). The CDR3 spans 14 residues. Per germline, CDR1 SNHLY and CDR2 FYNNEI. V lost 4 bases and J 1 base, leaving 9 bases between the germline ends. The CDR3 spells CASSGGGGTDTQYF. CDR3 nucleotide sequence: TGTGCCAGCAGTGGCGGGGGCGGCACAGATACGCAGTATTTT.

The rearrangement links TRBV30 to TRBJ1-6; D unclear. V was cut by 6 bases and J by 5 bases, with 14 bases left in between. CDR3 length: 14 residues. Germline CDR1 and CDR2: GTSNPN and SVGIG (reference sequence). The CDR3, as DNA: TGTGCCTGCGGAGGGCCTTCCCATAATTCACCCCTCCACTTT. Translation: CACGGPSHNSPLHF.

The chain uses TRBV5-8 and TRBJ2-3, with D possibly matching TRBD1 (6 bases). CDR1 is SGHTS and CDR2 is YDEGEE in the germline V gene. Trimming took off 3 bases at V and 0 bases at J, with 14 bases between the two ends. CDR3 length equals 16 residues. The CDR3 DNA is TGTGCCAGCAGCTCCTCCGGGACAACTAGCACAGATACGCAGTATTTT. This encodes CASSSSGTTSTDTQYF.

The chain uses TRBV6-1 and TRBJ2-1, with D possibly being TRBD1 (6 bases). Germline CDR1 reads MNHNS; CDR2 reads SASEGT. The CDR3 loop spans 13 amino acids. The V and J ends lost 1 base and 10 bases respectively, with 11 bases between them. The CDR3 is CASSEEGTGEQFF. CDR3 coding DNA: TGTGCCAGCAGTGAAGAGGGCACAGGGGAGCAGTTCTTC.

V is TRBV6-4 and J is TRBJ2-3, with D possibly being TRBD2 (6 bases). With 0 bases removed from V and 3 bases from J, the gap between germline ends came to 10 bases. Per germline, CDR1 MRHNA and CDR2 SNTAGT. The length of the CDR3 is 15 residues. Here the CDR3 reads CASSDSVSGTDTQYF. The DNA for the CDR3 is TGTGCCAGCAGTGACTCTGTTAGCGGTACAGATACGCAGTATTTT.

The chain carries TRBV27 and TRBJ2-1, with a tentative D call TRBD1 (6 bases). Germline CDR1 reads MNHEY; CDR2 reads SMNVEV (reference sequence). The CDR3 length is 16 residues. V lost 6 bases to trimming and J lost 4 bases, with 19 bases between them. The CDR3 sequence is CASSTLTGPLYNEQFF. As DNA, the CDR3 is TGTGCCAGCAGCACTCTCACAGGGCCCCTATACAATGAGCAGTTCTTC.

V is TRBV23-1 and J is TRBJ2-7; TRBD1 matches 10 bases. TRBV23-1 is annotated as an ORF whose role is uncertain. The CDR3 length is 15 residues. V lost 4 bases and J lost 3; bases outside the gene matches: 6. CDR3 DNA: TGCGCCAGCAGTCCACCGACAGGGGGCCTCTACGAGCAGTACTTC. It yields the protein CASSPPTGGLYEQYF.

J is TRBJ1-1 and V is TRBV19; 7 positions match TRBD1. V was pared by 5 bases and J by 0 bases, with 9 bases of the junction left unmatched. The CDR3 is 16 residues long. The germline gives CDR1 LNHDA, CDR2 SQIVND (reference sequence). The CDR3 loop reads CASSPRRDRLNTEAFF. The CDR3 coding sequence is TGTGCCAGTAGTCCCCGCCGGGACAGATTGAACACTGAAGCTTTCTTT.

This chain links TRBV14 with TRBJ2-7, with D uncertain. Germline V gene sequence: CDR1 SGHDN, CDR2 FVKESK. Trimming cost V 3 bases and J 0 bases, with 3 bases left between them. The CDR3 contains 12 residues. CDR3 DNA sequence: TGTGCCAGCAGCCACGTCTCCTACGAGCAGTACTTC. It yields the protein CASSHVSYEQYF.

The V gene is TRBV15, the J gene TRBJ2-1; TRBD2 aligns across 7 bases. The CDR3 length is 15 residues. V lost 3 bases and J lost 2; bases outside the gene matches: 4. From germline, CDR1 is LNHNV and CDR2 YYDKDF (reference sequence). DNA for the CDR3: TGTGCCACCAGCAGTCTGGCGGGGGCCTACAATGAGCAGTTCTTC. It encodes CATSSLAGAYNEQFF.

The chain couples TRBV5-1 to TRBJ2-2; 14 positions match TRBD2. The CDR3 has 15 residues. Germline V gene sequence: CDR1 SGHRS, CDR2 YFSETQ. V lost 4 bases, J lost 5 bases, and 1 base stayed unmatched. CDR3 bases: TGCGCCAGCAGCCGGACTAGCGGGGGGACCGGGGAGCTGTTTTTT. Translated: CASSRTSGGTGELFF.

The chain carries TRBV29-1 and TRBJ1-1; 9 nucleotides line up with TRBD1. The CDR3 has 14 residues. Trimming took 7 bases from V and 4 from J; bases not matched to a gene: 10. CDR1 is SQVTM and CDR2 is ANQGSEA in the germline V gene. CDR3 bases: TGCAGCGGCTGTCCCGGGACAGGGACCACTGAAGCTTTCTTT. Protein sequence: CSGCPGTGTTEAFF.

V and J are TRBV2 and TRBJ2-1, with 7 bases lining up with TRBD1. Germline V lookup: CDR1 SNHLY, CDR2 FYNNEI. The CDR3 consists of 18 residues. With V trimmed by 5 bases and J by 7 bases, 20 bases remained unmatched. CDR3 amino acids: CASSTVKDRVGVGNEQFF. For the CDR3, the DNA is TGTGCCAGCAGTACCGTTAAAGACAGGGTCGGAGTAGGGAATGAGCAGTTCTTC.

This clone turned up a few times. The chain couples TRBV10-1 to TRBJ1-2, with 7 bases fitting TRBD1. CDR3 length: 14 amino acids. Trimming cost V 5 bases and J 0 bases; bases outside gene matches: 3. Germline CDR1 and CDR2: WNHNN and SYGVQD (reference sequence). The CDR3 here is CASSTGTANYGYTF. CDR3 bases: TGCGCCAGCAGTACAGGGACAGCTAACTATGGCTACACCTTC.

This chain uses TRBV18 with TRBJ2-7, with D unclear. There are 12 residues in the CDR3. V shed 3 bases and J shed 3 bases, with 6 bases lying between them. CDR1 KGHSH and CDR2 LQKENI come from the germline V gene. The DNA for the CDR3 is TGTGCCAGCTCACCTTCCAACTACGAGCAGTACTTC. Its translation: CASSPSNYEQYF.

The CDR3 coding sequence is TGTGCCACCAGTGATCGGGGGGCGGGAATCCGGGAGCTGTTTTTT. Translation gives CATSDRGAGIRELFF. The rearrangement uses TRBV24-1 and TRBJ2-2, with a possible D match to TRBD2 (7 bases). Germline values: CDR1 KGHDR, CDR2 SFDVKD. CDR3 length: 15 amino acids. Between the trimmed V and J ends, which lost 3 bases and 9 bases, there was a span of 16 bases.

The chain joins TRBV19 to TRBJ2-5, with a weak D call TRBD2 (5 bases). Per the germline V gene, CDR1 is LNHDA and CDR2 is SQIVND (reference sequence). CDR3 length: 13 residues. Between the trimmed V and J ends, which lost 7 bases and 5 bases, there was a span of 14 bases. The CDR3 loop is CASNHLTGETQYF. The DNA for the CDR3 is TGTGCCAGTAATCACCTCACGGGGGAGACCCAGTACTTC.

The chain links TRBV10-2 to TRBJ2-5; 7 nucleotides agree with TRBD2. Per the germline V gene, CDR1 is WSHSY and CDR2 is SAAADI. The length of the CDR3 is 13 residues. With V trimmed by 2 bases and J by 4 bases, 1 base remained unmatched. CDR3 sequence reads: CASSETGGETQYF. The CDR3 DNA is TGCGCCAGCAGTGAGACGGGAGGAGAGACCCAGTACTTC.

The chain links TRBV5-1 to TRBJ2-7; TRBD2 matches 8 bases. CDR1 SGHRS and CDR2 YFSETQ come from the germline V gene. The trim removed 2 bases at V and 3 bases at J, leaving 1 base unmatched. This CDR3 is 13 amino acids long. The CDR3, as DNA: TGCGCCAGCAGCTTAACTAGCGGCTACGAGCAGTACTTC. Translated, it gives CASSLTSGYEQYF. The full variable domain, rest sourced from reference TRBV5-1 and TRBJ2-7, is KAGVTQTPRYLIKTRGQQVTLSCSPISGHRSVSWYQQTPGQGLQFLFEYFSETQRNKGNFPGRFSGRQFSNSRSEMNVSTLELGDSALYLCASSLTSGYEQYFGPGTRLTVT.

The chain recombines TRBV21-1 with TRBJ1-5; TRBD1 was called by the table and not checked on the DNA. TRBV21-1 counts as a pseudogene. This CDR3 has 13 amino acids. Here the CDR3 reads CALEDRSNQPQHF. CDR3 nucleotide sequence: TGTGCCCTGGAGGACAGAAGCAATCAGCCCCAGCATTTT.

The V gene is TRBV7-2, the J gene TRBJ1-1; possibly TRBD1 for D (5 bases). CDR3 size: 14 residues. Looked up from germline, CDR1 is SGHTA and CDR2 is FQGNSA. Trimming removed 2 bases at V and 2 bases at J, with 9 bases between. The CDR3 here is CASSLQGGNTEAFF. For the CDR3, the DNA is TGTGCCAGCAGCTTACAGGGCGGAAACACTGAAGCTTTCTTT.

The DNA of the CDR3 is TGTGCCAGCAGCCCGCGACTAGCGGGTGCTACCTACGAGCAGTACTTC. Translating gives CASSPRLAGATYEQYF. This sequence joins TRBV9 and TRBJ2-7, with 10 bases fitting TRBD2. CDR3 length equals 16 residues. Germline V gives CDR1 SGDLS, CDR2 YYNGEE. V shed 4 bases and J 2 bases; nucleotides not matched to a gene: 9.

The gene calls are TRBV19 and TRBJ1-2; D is uncertain. Trimming shortened V by 2 bases and J by 1 base, and 5 bases separated the two germline ends. CDR1 and CDR2 from the germline V gene are LNHDA and SQIVND (reference sequence). This CDR3 comprises 13 residues. CDR3 loop: CASSIPGNYGYTF. The CDR3 DNA follows: TGTGCCAGTAGTATACCGGGTAACTATGGCTACACCTTC. The complete variable domain, with remaining parts taken from reference TRBV19 and TRBJ1-2, reads DGGITQSPKYLFRKEGQNVTLSCEQNLNHDAMYWYRQDPGQGLRLIYYSQIVNDFQKGDIAEGYSVSREKKESFPLTVTSAQKNPTAFYLCASSIPGNYGYTFGSGTRLTVV.

Concerning this clone itself: One junction end disagrees with the germline gene, perhaps due to a read error. The chain is built from TRBV10-1 and TRBJ2-7; 7 bases are a match to TRBD1. In germline, CDR1 is WNHNN, CDR2 SYGVQD (reference sequence). The CDR3 is 15 residues long. CDR3 bases: TGCGCCAGGAGTGGAGACAGGGAGCTGGTCTACGAGCAGTACTTC. Translated, it gives CARSGDRELVYEQYF.